The rows below give T cell receptor beta chains drawn from one sample of a study of blood T cell repertoires in COVID-19. Method: immunoSEQ multiplex PCR; TCRdb's copy keeps in-frame clones and lacks some. The sample contains under 300,000 clones, roughly nine tenths of which appear only once. Sequenced material: PBMCs or T cells enriched from blood (not recorded which). The source is a human donor in a cohort exposed to, infected with or recovered from COVID-19 (not recorded which). The donor label of this sample is uncertain. Each CDR3 is given with its conserved first and last residue. The order of the fields is D gene, J gene, V gene, CDR3 length, clone size, CDR3 protein, CDR3 DNA. The D gene is left open where the match is weak. Clone size, where shown, is once, few, many, or a class for clones that have expanded.

D: TRBD1
J: TRBJ1-2
V: TRBV29-1
length: 16
size: -
CDR3: CSVEEGTGWDNYGYTF
DNA: TGCAGCGTTGAAGAAGGGACAGGGTGGGATAACTATGGCTACACCTTC

D: TRBD1
J: TRBJ1-3
V: TRBV2
length: 17
size: -
CDR3: CASRKGDRLLSGNTIYF
DNA: TGTGCCAGCAGGAAGGGGGACAGACTCCTCTCTGGAAACACCATATATTTT

D: TRBD2
J: TRBJ2-1
V: TRBV30
length: 15
size: -
CDR3: CAWTPLLAGVNEQFF
DNA: TGTGCCTGGACCCCATTACTAGCGGGGGTCAATGAGCAGTTCTTC

D: TRBD2
J: TRBJ2-7
V: TRBV5-1
length: 14
size: -
CDR3: CASSPRDYSYEQYF
DNA: TGCGCCAGCAGCCCACGGGACTACTCCTACGAGCAGTACTTC

D: -
J: TRBJ1-3
V: TRBV4-1
length: 14
size: -
CDR3: CASSRTEGGNTIYF
DNA: TGCGCCAGCAGCCGGACAGAGGGCGGAAACACCATATATTTT

D: -
J: TRBJ1-4
V: TRBV9
length: 14
size: -
CDR3: CASSVGLLNEKLFF
DNA: TGTGCCAGCAGCGTCGGACTGCTTAATGAAAAACTGTTTTTT

D: -
J: TRBJ1-2
V: TRBV19
length: 14
size: -
CDR3: CASNYTGYCYGYTF
DNA: TGTGCCAGTAACTATACAGGGTATTGCTATGGCTACACCTTC

D: -
J: TRBJ2-2
V: TRBV5-6
length: 16
size: few
CDR3: CASSWRDRPNTGELFF
DNA: TGTGCCAGCAGCTGGCGGGACCGACCGAACACCGGGGAGCTGTTTTTT

D: -
J: TRBJ1-4
V: TRBV6-2/TRBV6-3
length: 16
size: once
CDR3: CASSYPSGTPNEKLFF
DNA: TGTGCCAGCAGTTACCCCTCCGGGACTCCGAATGAAAAACTGTTTTTT

D: -
J: TRBJ1-2
V: TRBV7-9
length: 14
size: -
CDR3: CASSPGAGMDGYTF
DNA: TGTGCCAGCAGCCCAGGGGCAGGGATGGATGGCTACACCTTC

D: -
J: TRBJ1-6
V: TRBV27
length: 15
size: -
CDR3: CASSPADTDNSPLHF
DNA: TGTGCCAGCAGCCCCGCAGACACTGATAATTCACCCCTCCACTTT

D: -
J: TRBJ1-5
V: TRBV19
length: 14
size: -
CDR3: CASSIEASNQPQHF
DNA: TGTGCCAGTAGTATAGAGGCCAGCAATCAGCCCCAGCATTTT

D: -
J: TRBJ1-2
V: TRBV10-2
length: 13
size: -
CDR3: CASSDLGANGYTF
DNA: TGCGCCAGCAGTGATCTAGGGGCAAATGGCTACACCTTC

D: -
J: TRBJ2-5
V: TRBV5-4
length: 14
size: -
CDR3: CASSLGGVEETQYF
DNA: TGTGCCAGCAGCCTGGGCGGGGTTGAAGAGACCCAGTACTTC

D: -
J: TRBJ2-1
V: TRBV6-5
length: 15
size: -
CDR3: CASRPKGVSYNEQFF
DNA: TGTGCCAGCAGGCCTAAAGGGGTTTCGTACAATGAGCAGTTCTTC

D: -
J: TRBJ2-5
V: TRBV6-5
length: 14
size: -
CDR3: CASSYSNSLETQYF
DNA: TGTGCCAGCAGTTACTCGAACTCGTTAGAGACCCAGTACTTC